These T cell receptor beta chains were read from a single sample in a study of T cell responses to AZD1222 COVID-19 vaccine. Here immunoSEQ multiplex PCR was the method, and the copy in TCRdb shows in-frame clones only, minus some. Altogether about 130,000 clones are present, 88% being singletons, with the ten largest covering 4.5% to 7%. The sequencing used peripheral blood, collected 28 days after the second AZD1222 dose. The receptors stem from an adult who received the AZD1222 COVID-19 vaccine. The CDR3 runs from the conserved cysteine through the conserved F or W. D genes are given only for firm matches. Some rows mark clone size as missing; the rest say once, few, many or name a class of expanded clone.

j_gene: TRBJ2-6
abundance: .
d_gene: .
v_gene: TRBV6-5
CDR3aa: CASTPVSGANVLTF
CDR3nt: TGTGCCAGCACTCCGGTATCTGGGGCCAACGTCCTGACTTTC

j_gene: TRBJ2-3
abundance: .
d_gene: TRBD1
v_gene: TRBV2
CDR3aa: CASRPTRQGPPDTQYF
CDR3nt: TGTGCCAGCAGACCCACTAGACAGGGCCCACCAGATACGCAGTATTTT

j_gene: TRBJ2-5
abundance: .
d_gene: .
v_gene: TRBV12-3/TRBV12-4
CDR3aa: CASSLRGPETQYF
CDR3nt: TGTGCCAGCAGTTTACGGGGTCCCGAGACCCAGTACTTC

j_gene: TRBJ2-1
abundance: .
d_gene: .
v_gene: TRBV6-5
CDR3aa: CASGLQDSYNEQFF
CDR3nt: TGTGCCAGTGGGCTCCAAGACTCCTACAATGAGCAGTTCTTC

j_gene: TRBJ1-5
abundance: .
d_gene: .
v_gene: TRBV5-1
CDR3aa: CASSPEEGQPQHF
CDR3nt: TGCGCCAGCAGTCCAGAGGAAGGTCAGCCCCAGCATTTT

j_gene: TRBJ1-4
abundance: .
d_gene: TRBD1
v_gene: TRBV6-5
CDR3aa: CASSSRGLTNEKLFF
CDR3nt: TGTGCCAGCAGTTCCAGGGGGCTCACTAATGAAAAACTGTTTTTT

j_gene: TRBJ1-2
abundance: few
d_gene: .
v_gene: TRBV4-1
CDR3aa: CASSHPHIGGYTF
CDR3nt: TGCGCCAGCAGCCACCCCCATATAGGAGGCTACACCTTC

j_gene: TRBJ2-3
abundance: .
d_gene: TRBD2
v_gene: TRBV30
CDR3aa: CAWTSGGGPTDTQYF
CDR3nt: TGTGCCTGGACGTCCGGCGGGGGGCCCACAGATACGCAGTATTTT

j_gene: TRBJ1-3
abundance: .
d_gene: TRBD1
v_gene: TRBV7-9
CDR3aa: CASSSWGQGGDDTIYF
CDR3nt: TGTGCCAGCAGCTCGTGGGGACAGGGGGGCGACGACACCATATATTTT

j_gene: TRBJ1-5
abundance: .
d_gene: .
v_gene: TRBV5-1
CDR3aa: CASRPTGEDYQPQHF
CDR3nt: TGCGCCAGCAGACCGACCGGGGAGGATTATCAGCCCCAGCATTTT

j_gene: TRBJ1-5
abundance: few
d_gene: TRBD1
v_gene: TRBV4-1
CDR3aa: CASSPQGQGVNQPQHF
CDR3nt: TGCGCCAGCAGCCCTCAGGGGCAGGGGGTCAATCAGCCCCAGCATTTT

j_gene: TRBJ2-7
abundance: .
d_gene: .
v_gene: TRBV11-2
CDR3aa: CASSLLRGPGEQYF
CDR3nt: TGTGCCAGCAGCCTGCTCCGGGGGCCGGGGGAGCAGTACTTC

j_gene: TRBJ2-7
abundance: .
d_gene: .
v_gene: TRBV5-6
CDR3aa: CASSLVKDSLRGQYF
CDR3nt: TGTGCCAGCAGCTTGGTGAAGGACTCTCTACGGGGGCAGTACTTC

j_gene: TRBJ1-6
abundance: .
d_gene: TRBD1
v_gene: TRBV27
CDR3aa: CASSQGQAGSPLHF
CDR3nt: TGTGCCAGCAGCCAGGGACAGGCGGGGTCACCCCTCCACTTT

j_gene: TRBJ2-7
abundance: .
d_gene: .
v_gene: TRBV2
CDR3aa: CASSSISPAEQYF
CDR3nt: TGTGCCAGCAGTAGTATTTCCCCCGCCGAGCAGTACTTC

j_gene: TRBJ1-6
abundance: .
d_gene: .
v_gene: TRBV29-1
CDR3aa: CSVGSQPNSPLHF
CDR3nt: TGCAGCGTTGGAAGTCAGCCTAATTCACCCCTCCACTTT

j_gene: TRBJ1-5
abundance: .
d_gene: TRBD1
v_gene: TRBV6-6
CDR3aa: CASSYFSGTGAQPQHF
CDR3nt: TGTGCCAGCAGTTACTTTTCCGGGACAGGGGCTCAGCCCCAGCATTTT

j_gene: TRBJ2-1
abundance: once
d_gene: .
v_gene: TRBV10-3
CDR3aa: CATTPRGGEYNEQFF
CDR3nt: TGTGCCACCACCCCGCGGGGAGGAGAATACAATGAGCAGTTCTTC

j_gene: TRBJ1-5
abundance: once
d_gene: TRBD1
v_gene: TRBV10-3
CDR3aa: CATGDRPNQPQHF
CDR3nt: TGTGCCACCGGGGACAGGCCCAATCAGCCCCAGCATTTT

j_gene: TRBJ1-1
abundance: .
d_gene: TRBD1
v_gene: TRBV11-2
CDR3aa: CAEGQLNTEAFF
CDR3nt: TGTGCCGAGGGACAGCTGAACACTGAAGCTTTCTTT

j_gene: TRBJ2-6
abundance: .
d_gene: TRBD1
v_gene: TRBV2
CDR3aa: CASSEATGGRSGANVLTF
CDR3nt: TGTGCCAGCAGCGAAGCGACAGGGGGCAGGTCTGGGGCCAACGTCCTGACTTTC

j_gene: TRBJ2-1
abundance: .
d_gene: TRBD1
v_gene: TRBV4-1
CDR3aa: CASSQYSRDSSYNEQFF
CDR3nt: TGCGCCAGCAGCCAATACTCCCGGGACAGCTCCTACAATGAGCAGTTCTTC

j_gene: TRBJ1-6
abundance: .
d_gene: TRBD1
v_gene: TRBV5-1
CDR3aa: CASSLTGEETSPLHF
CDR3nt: TGCGCCAGCAGCTTGACAGGGGAGGAGACTTCACCCCTCCACTTT

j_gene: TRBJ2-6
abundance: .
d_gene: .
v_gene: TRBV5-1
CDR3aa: CASSPGLMGANVLTF
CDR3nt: TGCGCCAGCAGCCCCGGGCTGATGGGGGCCAACGTCCTGACTTTC

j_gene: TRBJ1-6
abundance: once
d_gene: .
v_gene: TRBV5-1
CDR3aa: CASSSMTGQMSSYNSPLHF
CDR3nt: TGCGCCAGCAGCTCAATGACGGGGCAGATGAGCTCCTATAATTCACCCCTCCACTTT

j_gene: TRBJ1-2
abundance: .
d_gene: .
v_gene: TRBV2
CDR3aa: CASSEGPDYGYTF
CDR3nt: TGTGCCAGCAGTGAGGGACCGGATTATGGCTACACCTTC

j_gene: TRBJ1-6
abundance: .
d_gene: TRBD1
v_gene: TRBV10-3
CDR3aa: CAIRTGTGILSPLHF
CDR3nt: TGTGCCATCAGGACCGGGACAGGGATATTGTCACCCCTCCACTTT

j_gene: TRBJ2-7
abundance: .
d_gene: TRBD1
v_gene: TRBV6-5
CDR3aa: CASSPRTGDYEQYF
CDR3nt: TGTGCCAGCAGTCCCCGGACAGGGGACTACGAGCAGTACTTC

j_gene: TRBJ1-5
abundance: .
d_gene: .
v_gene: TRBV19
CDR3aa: CASRSQLGNQPQHF
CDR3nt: TGTGCCAGTAGGAGCCAGTTGGGCAATCAGCCCCAGCATTTT

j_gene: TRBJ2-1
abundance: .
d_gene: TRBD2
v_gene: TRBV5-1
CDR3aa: CASSLDPSGSGEQFF
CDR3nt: TGCGCCAGCAGCTTGGATCCTAGCGGGAGCGGCGAGCAGTTCTTC

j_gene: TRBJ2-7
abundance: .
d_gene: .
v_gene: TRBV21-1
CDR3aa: CASTFPPGLEAYEQYF
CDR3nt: TGTGCCAGTACCTTCCCTCCGGGACTAGAAGCCTACGAGCAGTACTTC

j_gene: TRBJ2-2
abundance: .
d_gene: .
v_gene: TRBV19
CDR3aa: CASTTVYTGELFF
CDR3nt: TGTGCCAGTACCACAGTCTACACCGGGGAGCTGTTTTTT

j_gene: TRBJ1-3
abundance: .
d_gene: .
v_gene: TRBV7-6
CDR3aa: CASSLAAVSSGNTIYF
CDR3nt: TGTGCCAGCAGCTTAGCGGCGGTGAGCTCTGGAAACACCATATATTTT

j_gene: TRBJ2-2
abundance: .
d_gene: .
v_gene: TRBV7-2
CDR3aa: CASSWDYTGELFF
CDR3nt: TGTGCCAGCAGCTGGGACTACACCGGGGAGCTGTTTTTT

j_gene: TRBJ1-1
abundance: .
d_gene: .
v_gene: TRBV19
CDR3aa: CASSIARGQMNTEAFF
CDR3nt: TGTGCCAGTAGTATAGCACGAGGGCAGATGAACACTGAAGCTTTCTTT

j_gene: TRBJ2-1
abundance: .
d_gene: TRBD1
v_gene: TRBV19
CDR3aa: CASSIQGTAYNEQFF
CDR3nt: TGTGCCAGTAGTATACAAGGGACAGCCTACAATGAGCAGTTCTTC

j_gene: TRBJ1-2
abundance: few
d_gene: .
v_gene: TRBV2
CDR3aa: CASRTSTNYGYTF
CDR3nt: TGTGCCAGCAGGACATCGACCAACTATGGCTACACCTTC

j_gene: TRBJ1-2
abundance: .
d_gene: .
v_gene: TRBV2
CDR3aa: CASSVGRDLGYTF
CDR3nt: TGTGCCAGCAGTGTGGGCAGGGATCTTGGCTACACCTTC

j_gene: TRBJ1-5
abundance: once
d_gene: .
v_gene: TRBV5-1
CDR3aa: CASSSTGDSNQPQHF
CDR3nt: TGCGCCAGCAGCTCTACAGGAGATAGCAATCAGCCCCAGCATTTT

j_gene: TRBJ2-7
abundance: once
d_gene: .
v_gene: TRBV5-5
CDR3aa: CASSFGPGKYEQYF
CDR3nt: TGTGCCAGCAGCTTTGGCCCAGGGAAGTACGAGCAGTACTTC

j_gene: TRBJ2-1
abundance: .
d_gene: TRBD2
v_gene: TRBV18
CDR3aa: CATGLAGVNEQFF
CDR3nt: TGTGCCACAGGACTAGCGGGGGTCAATGAGCAGTTCTTC

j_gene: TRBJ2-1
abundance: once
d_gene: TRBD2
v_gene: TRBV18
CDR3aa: CASSSGSGGDEQFF
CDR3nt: TGTGCCAGCTCCTCGGGTAGCGGGGGTGATGAGCAGTTCTTC

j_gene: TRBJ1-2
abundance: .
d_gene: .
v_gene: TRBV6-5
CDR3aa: CAAMPRDKYGYTF
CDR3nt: TGTGCCGCCATGCCGAGAGACAAGTATGGCTACACCTTC

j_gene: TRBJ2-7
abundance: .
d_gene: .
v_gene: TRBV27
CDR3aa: CASSLVGSSLSLEQYF
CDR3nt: TGTGCCAGCAGTTTAGTGGGGTCTAGTCTGAGCCTCGAGCAGTACTTC